Each of the 32 T cell receptor beta chains below was sequenced from the same sample in a study of T cells expressing NK-cell markers. From its re-call of the 5' RACE reads, TCRdb lists each CDR3 protein once, without DNA. This repertoire includes over 100,000 distinct CDR3 sequences. The sequencing sample was made of blood T cells: a sorted CD56 or NKG2C T cell subset, CD4+ or CD8+ T cells, or bulk PBMC T cells (not recorded which). Every receptor here comes from a woman aged 18 to 75 in good health.

The J gene is TRBJ1-1, the V gene TRBV7-6. The CDR3 length is 12 residues. Germline V CDR1 and CDR2: SGHVS, FNYEAQ. CDR3 region: CAITSWDTEAFF.

This chain links TRBV7-9 with TRBJ2-1. Germline CDR1 and CDR2: SEHNR and FQNEAQ (reference sequence). The CDR3 is made up of 15 amino acids. The CDR3 spells CASSLLSGSYNEQFF.

The V call is TRBV7-3, the J call TRBJ1-4. Germline CDR1 SGHTA, CDR2 FQGTGA. CDR3 size: 14 residues. This CDR3 is CASSSDTTNEKLFF.

This sequence joins TRBV19 and TRBJ2-1. This CDR3 spans 16 amino acids. CDR1 is LNHDA, CDR2 SQIVND, per germline (reference sequence). The CDR3 protein is CASSIDKSIGLNEQFF.

V is TRBV29-1 and J is TRBJ2-3; with no DNA, the TCRdb D assignment of TRBD1 cannot be verified. The CDR3 covers 12 residues. Germline V CDR1 and CDR2: SQVTM, ANQGSEA. CDR3 loop: CSVEPGTDTQYF.

The chain is built from TRBV30 and TRBJ2-5. The germline gives CDR1 GTSNPN, CDR2 SVGIG (reference sequence). The length of the CDR3 is 12 residues. The CDR3 here is CAWRALGETQYF.

This chain links TRBV28 with TRBJ1-5. CDR3 length: 15 residues. CDR1 is MDHEN and CDR2 is SYDVKM in the germline V gene. This CDR3 reads CASSLAAASNQPQHF.

The V gene is TRBV7-2, the J gene TRBJ2-5. The CDR3 is 14 amino acids. Germline V CDR1 and CDR2: SGHTA, FQGNSA. CDR3 sequence reads: CASSLVPMGETQYF.

This sequence joins TRBV12-3 or TRBV12-4 and TRBJ2-5; TCRdb reports TRBD1, a call that lacks DNA to check it against. This CDR3 has 15 residues. This CDR3 is CASSPGDRDQETQYF.

The chain couples TRBV27 to TRBJ1-2; TCRdb returns TRBD1, unconfirmable since there is no DNA. The length of the CDR3 is 14 residues. Per germline, CDR1 MNHEY and CDR2 SMNVEV (reference sequence). This chain's CDR3 is CASSWGRDNYGYTF.

The chain joins TRBV7-8 to TRBJ1-1. The CDR3 consists of 14 residues. Per germline, CDR1 SGHVS and CDR2 FQNEAQ. The CDR3 region is CASSLAEGNTEAFF.

The genes are TRBV5-1 and TRBJ1-1. This CDR3 has 13 amino acids. Germline CDR1 SGHRS, CDR2 YFSETQ. The CDR3 sequence: CASSFSVNTEAFF.

This CDR3 is CASSGTGANSPLHF. The chain recombines TRBV25-1 with TRBJ1-6; TCRdb calls TRBD1, which cannot be checked without DNA. The germline V gene has CDR1 MGHDK and CDR2 SYGVNS. The CDR3 runs 14 residues.

The rearrangement uses TRBV7-6 and TRBJ2-1; TCRdb picks TRBD2, but there is no DNA to check that call. The CDR3 spans 14 residues. Germline V gene lookup returns CDR1 SGHVS and CDR2 FNYEAQ. The CDR3 loop reads CASSLLVGPNEQFF. Based on the CDR3 plus reference TRBV7-6 and TRBJ2-1, the full variable domain is GAGVSQSPRYKVTKRGQDVALRCDPISGHVSLYWYRQALGQGPEFLTYFNYEAQQDKSGLPNDRFSAERPEGSISTLTIQRTEQRDSAMYRCASSLLVGPNEQFFGPGTRLTVL.

The V gene is TRBV30, the J gene TRBJ2-3; TCRdb calls TRBD1, which cannot be checked without DNA. The CDR3 length is 14 residues. The V gene's germline CDR1 is GTSNPN and CDR2 SVGIG (reference sequence). The CDR3 is CAWSEGEIRDTQYF.

V is TRBV6-5 and J is TRBJ2-1; TCRdb outputs TRBD1, but without DNA this stays unchecked. CDR1 is MNHEY, CDR2 SVGAGI, per germline. This CDR3 is 12 amino acids long. The CDR3 sequence: CASSPGAPPLFF.

V gene TRBV12-3 or TRBV12-4 combines with J gene TRBJ2-1; TCRdb lists TRBD1, though no DNA is available to test this call. This CDR3 comprises 16 residues. CDR3 amino acids: CASTPLGGQAYNEQFF.

V gene TRBV11-1 combines with J gene TRBJ2-1; TCRdb calls TRBD2, which cannot be checked without DNA. In germline, CDR1 is SGHAT, CDR2 FQDESV (reference sequence). This CDR3 has 18 residues. CDR3 in amino acids: CASTLREGLLVGYNEQFF.

The gene calls are TRBV12-3 or TRBV12-4 and TRBJ2-5. There are 12 residues in the CDR3. Here the CDR3 reads CASSSGDETQYF.

The V call is TRBV3-1, the J call TRBJ2-7; with no DNA, the TCRdb D assignment of TRBD2 cannot be verified. This CDR3 has 18 residues. Germline V CDR1 and CDR2: LGHDT, YNNKEL (reference sequence). CDR3 sequence: CASSPGQRTSDYPYEQYF.

This chain uses TRBV20-1 with TRBJ2-1. The CDR3 is 13 residues long. Germline V gene lookup returns CDR1 DFQATT and CDR2 SNEGSKA (reference sequence). The CDR3 sequence is CSARGTLHNEQFF.

This chain links TRBV4-2 with TRBJ2-7; TCRdb's D gene call, TRBD2, goes unchecked for lack of DNA. The CDR3 totals 16 residues. In germline, CDR1 is LGHNA, CDR2 YNFKEQ. The CDR3 is CASSQEGASGFYEQYF.

The rearrangement joins TRBV4-3 to TRBJ1-1. The CDR3 has 14 amino acids. CDR1 is LGHNA, CDR2 YSLEER, per germline. CDR3 sequence reads: CASSQEGLRTEAFF.

The rearrangement joins TRBV11-2 to TRBJ2-2; TCRdb indicates TRBD2, and absent DNA this call remains unverified. The germline CDR1 and CDR2 sequences are SGHAT and FQNNGV. This CDR3 contains 18 residues. This CDR3 is CASAFPPGGAVGTGELFF.

The rearrangement joins TRBV19 to TRBJ2-5. This CDR3 is 11 amino acids long. The germline CDR1 and CDR2 sequences are LNHDA and SQIVND (reference sequence). CDR3 protein: CASSIENTQYF. Full variable domain (outside the CDR3, taken from reference TRBV19 and TRBJ2-5): DGGITQSPKYLFRKEGQNVTLSCEQNLNHDAMYWYRQDPGQGLRLIYYSQIVNDFQKGDIAEGYSVSREKKESFPLTVTSAQKNPTAFYLCASSIENTQYFGPGTRLLVL.

The V and J genes are TRBV29-1 and TRBJ2-1. The CDR3 covers 12 residues. Looked up from germline, CDR1 is SQVTM and CDR2 is ANQGSEA. This CDR3 is CSVVGRVYEQFF.

The chain has TRBV9 and TRBJ2-5; TCRdb proposes TRBD2, but this gene call is untestable without DNA. CDR1 is SGDLS and CDR2 is YYNGEE in the germline V gene. The CDR3 consists of 14 residues. The CDR3 spells CASSGGGAQETQYF.

The chain joins TRBV6-4 to TRBJ2-2. CDR3 length: 13 residues. Per the germline V gene, CDR1 is MRHNA and CDR2 is SNTAGT. CDR3: CASSEGNTGELFF.

V is TRBV7-9 and J is TRBJ2-7; the TCRdb D gene call, TRBD1, has no DNA to confirm it. The CDR3 spans 15 residues. From germline, CDR1 is SEHNR and CDR2 FQNEAQ (reference sequence). The CDR3 spells CASSTTDPQPYEQYF.

The CDR3 region is CASSPWGTNEKLFF. The chain couples TRBV12-3 or TRBV12-4 to TRBJ1-4; the D call of TRBD1 rests on TCRdb alone, since no DNA is present to check it. CDR3 length equals 14 residues.

The V call is TRBV7-6, the J call TRBJ2-1. Germline CDR1 and CDR2: SGHVS and FNYEAQ. The CDR3 runs to 16 residues. CDR3 loop: CASSLAGGGSYNEQFF.

This rearrangement joins TRBV10-3 to TRBJ2-1; TCRdb calls TRBD1, which cannot be checked without DNA. The germline gives CDR1 ENHRY, CDR2 SYGVKD. This CDR3 is 14 amino acids long. The CDR3 sequence is CAISESGGQGDQFF.